This T cell receptor (beta chain) was retrieved from a study of CD8+ T cells in alopecia areata. Study overall: Those treated were given oral tofacitinib at 5 to 10 mg twice daily. The study gave tofacitinib for 6 to 18 months, then 6 months off drug. Study-level findings and limits: Resident alphabeta T cells of normal skin are also sequenced in scalp samples.

CDR1 and CDR2 from the germline V gene are SGHRS and YFSETQ. The CDR3 runs to 17 residues. V lost 0 bases, J lost 1 base, and 4 bases stayed unmatched. Extracted RNA was reverse transcribed into cDNA, the sequencing template. Generated by immunoSEQ multiplex PCR, the TCRdb table keeps only in-frame clones and is missing some. The data show some 170,000 clones, 67% seen once. In the case of this clone: As yet, its antigen is unknown.

This TCR came from a human donor with alopecia areata. This chain uses TRBV5-1 with TRBJ2-4; 10 nucleotides align to TRBD2. The sequencing used CD8+ T cells sorted from blood, collected at week 0. CDR3 sequence reads: CASSLGSGGAAKNIQYF. Written as DNA, the CDR3 is TGCGCCAGCAGCTTGGGAAGCGGGGGGGCCGCCAAAAACATTCAGTACTTC.